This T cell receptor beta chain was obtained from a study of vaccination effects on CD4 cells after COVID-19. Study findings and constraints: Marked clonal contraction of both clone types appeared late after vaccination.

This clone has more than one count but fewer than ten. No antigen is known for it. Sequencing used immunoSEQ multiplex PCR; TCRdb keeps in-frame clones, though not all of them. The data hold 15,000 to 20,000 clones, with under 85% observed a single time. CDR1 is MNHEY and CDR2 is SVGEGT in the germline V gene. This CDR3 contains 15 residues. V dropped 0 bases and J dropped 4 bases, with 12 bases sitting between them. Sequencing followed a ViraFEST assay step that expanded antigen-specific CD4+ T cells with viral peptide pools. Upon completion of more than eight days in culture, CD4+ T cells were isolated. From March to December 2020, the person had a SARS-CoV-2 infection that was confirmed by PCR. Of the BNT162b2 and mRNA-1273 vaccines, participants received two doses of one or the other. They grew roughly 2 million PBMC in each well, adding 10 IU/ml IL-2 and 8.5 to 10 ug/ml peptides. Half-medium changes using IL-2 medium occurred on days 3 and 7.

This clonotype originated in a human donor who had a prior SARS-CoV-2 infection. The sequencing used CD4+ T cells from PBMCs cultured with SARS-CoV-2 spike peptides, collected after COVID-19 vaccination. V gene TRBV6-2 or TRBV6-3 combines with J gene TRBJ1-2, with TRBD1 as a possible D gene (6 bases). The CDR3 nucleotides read TGTGCCAGCAGTTACTCGAACGGGGGCGGCTATGGCTACACCTTC. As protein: CASSYSNGGGYGYTF.